Included here is one TCR beta chain sequence, with context. This specimen comes from a study of blood T cell repertoires in COVID-19. On the study more broadly: COVID-19 samples, acute and convalescent, were from the United States, Italy and Spain. The cDNA or gDNA used as material had been derived from T cells, B-cell-depleted T cells, or PBMCs.

The CDR3 extends over 16 amino acids. V shed 0 bases and J shed 2 bases, with 11 bases lying between them. Germline CDR1 reads LGHNA; CDR2 reads YNFKEQ. In the source study's methods: Quantification of nucleated cells was approximated via reference gene primer amplification. Sequencing used immunoSEQ multiplex PCR; TCRdb keeps in-frame clones, though not all of them. V, J and clone size are those of that table, while D and trimming were read from the DNA. Of under 200,000 clones in the sample, roughly 86% were seen once. The sequencing input was peripheral blood. The chain couples TRBV4-2 to TRBJ1-5; tentative D call: TRBD1 (5 bases). This sequence was found in a woman aged 80 or over in a cohort sampled during active or convalescent COVID-19. The CDR3 is CASSQDWRGGNQPQHF. The CDR3 nucleotides read TGTGCCAGCAGCCAAGATTGGCGGGGGGGCAATCAGCCCCAGCATTTT.